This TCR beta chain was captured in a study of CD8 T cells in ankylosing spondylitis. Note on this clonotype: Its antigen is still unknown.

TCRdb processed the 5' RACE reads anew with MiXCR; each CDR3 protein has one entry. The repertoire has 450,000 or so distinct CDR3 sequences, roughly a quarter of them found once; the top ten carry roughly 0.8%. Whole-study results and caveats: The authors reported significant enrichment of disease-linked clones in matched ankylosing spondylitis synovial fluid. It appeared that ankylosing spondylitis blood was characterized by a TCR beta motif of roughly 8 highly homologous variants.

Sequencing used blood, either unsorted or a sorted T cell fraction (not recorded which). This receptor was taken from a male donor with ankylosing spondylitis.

The CDR3 sequence: CASSQPFGAGGGNEQFF. CDR3 sequence (DNA): TGTGCCAGCAGCCAGCCTTTCGGAGCGGGAGGGGGCAATGAGCAGTTCTTC. The chain carries TRBV3-1 and TRBJ2-1; TRBD2 matches 10 bases. J was trimmed by 6 bases and V by 3 bases; bases with no gene match: 11. Germline CDR1 LGHDT, CDR2 YNNKEL (reference sequence). The CDR3 spans 17 residues.